One and the same sample provided the 10 T cell receptor beta chains below, sequenced in a study of CD8+CD57+ T cells in acquired aplastic anemia. The template for TCR beta VDJ and CDR3 sequence profiling was genomic DNA. TCRdb reprocessed the reads with MiXCR, giving one entry per CDR3 protein. Of around 50,000 distinct CDR3 sequences listed, about three quarters are singletons. Sequencing was carried out using sorted CD4+, CD8+, or CD8+CD57+ T cells (not recorded which) from PBMCs. The receptors were gathered from a human donor in good health, serving as a control.

This chain uses TRBV20-1 with TRBJ2-5; D is unclear. Germline-derived CDR1 and CDR2 are DFQATT and SNEGSKA (reference sequence). V lost 6 bases and J lost 5, with 13 bases in between. The CDR3 length is 12 residues. CDR3 coding DNA: TGCAGTGCAAATAGACCAGCGGAGACCCAGTACTTC. Translated: CSANRPAETQYF.

This chain uses TRBV29-1 with TRBJ1-2, with 8 nucleotides matching TRBD1. CDR3 length equals 13 residues. Germline CDR1 SQVTM, CDR2 ANQGSEA. J gave up 7 bases and V 6 bases, and 10 bases lay outside the gene matches. CDR3 DNA: TGCAGCGTATTGGGACAGGCCGAGGGTGGCTACACCTTC. This gives the protein CSVLGQAEGGYTF.

The gene calls are TRBV10-3 and TRBJ1-2; D gene ambiguous. In germline, CDR1 is ENHRY, CDR2 SYGVKD. CDR3 length: 12 residues. Trimming cost V 8 bases and J 0 bases, with 7 bases left between them. The CDR3 reads CAIEGPNYGYTF. The CDR3 bases are TGTGCCATCGAGGGCCCTAACTATGGCTACACCTTC.

About this clonotype: Compared with germline, one end of the junction differs, possibly owing to a read error. V is TRBV10-3 and J is TRBJ2-2; maybe TRBD2 (6 bases). There are 14 residues in the CDR3. CDR1 is ENHRY, CDR2 SYGVKD, per germline. DNA of the CDR3: TGTGCCATCGGCGGAGCGGGCCAGGTCGGTGAGCAGTTTTTT. It translates to CAIGGAGQVGEQFF.

The chain employs TRBV19 and TRBJ1-1, with D uncertain. The CDR3 extends over 13 amino acids. V gave up 1 base and J gave up 4 bases, with 7 bases separating them. Germline CDR1 reads LNHDA; CDR2 reads SQIVND (reference sequence). Written as DNA, the CDR3 is TGTGCCAGTAGTATAGGGGAGGGCACTGAAGCTTTCTTT. Its protein is CASSIGEGTEAFF.

This clonotype has more than one count but fewer than ten. The chain couples TRBV6-5 to TRBJ2-5; unclear D gene. V was pared by 2 bases and J by 4 bases, with 8 bases between. The CDR3 covers 13 residues. Looked up from germline, CDR1 is MNHEY and CDR2 is SVGAGI. The CDR3 coding sequence is TGTGCCAGCAGTTACAGGGATGGAGAGACCCAGTACTTC. It yields the protein CASSYRDGETQYF.

This clonotype was seen only a few times. V is TRBV29-1 and J is TRBJ2-7; D is possibly TRBD1 (7 bases). The CDR3 runs to 13 residues. Germline-derived CDR1 and CDR2 are SQVTM and ANQGSEA. V lost 5 bases, J lost 2 bases, and 13 bases lay in between. The CDR3 DNA reads TGCAGCGTTCGGGGGACAGAGCCCTACGAGCAGTACTTC. This translates into CSVRGTEPYEQYF.

In DNA, the CDR3 is TGTGCCAGCAGTACGGACAGGGGGGTATCCGAGCAGTACTTC. It codes for CASSTDRGVSEQYF. The rearrangement uses TRBV25-1 and TRBJ2-7; 10 nucleotides match TRBD1. With 5 bases clipped from V and 6 bases from J, the junction kept 7 bases outside the gene matches. CDR1 MGHDK and CDR2 SYGVNS come from the germline V gene. This CDR3 is 14 amino acids long.

The chain couples TRBV29-1 to TRBJ2-3; no clear D. CDR3 length: 12 residues. The ends were cut back, 4 bases at V and 2 bases at J, with 7 bases in the middle. CDR1 and CDR2 (germline): SQVTM, ANQGSEA. Written as DNA, the CDR3 is TGCAGCGTTGGGGCCTACACAGATACGCAGTATTTT. This translates into CSVGAYTDTQYF.

V is TRBV7-2 and J is TRBJ2-3, with 8 bases identical to TRBD1. After removal of 0 bases from V and 3 bases from J, the junction contained 2 bases not matched to a gene. The CDR3 is made up of 15 amino acids. Germline V lookup: CDR1 SGHTA, CDR2 FQGNSA. The CDR3 DNA sequence: TGTGCCAGCAGCTTAGCACAGGGGGTGACAGATACGCAGTATTTT. It is translated as CASSLAQGVTDTQYF.